The 22 T cell receptor beta chains listed next were all sequenced from one sample in a study of cytomegalovirus exposure and HLA in healthy donors. Both 60 Vbeta primers and 13 Jbeta primers went into the PCR. Assay used: immunoSEQ multiplex PCR; TCRdb lists only in-frame clones, some missing. The table has some 140,000 clones, around 84% seen once. Sequenced material: PBMCs. These receptors all come from a woman between 40 and 50 years old in good health and CMV-seropositive.

This chain joins TRBV11-2 and TRBJ2-2; D unresolved. The CDR3 has 15 residues. Trimming stripped 2 bases from V and 1 base from J, with 8 bases between. The V gene's germline CDR1 is SGHAT and CDR2 FQNNGV. The CDR3 is CASSLSSVNTGELFF. The CDR3 DNA is TGTGCCAGCAGCTTAAGCAGCGTGAACACCGGGGAGCTGTTTTTT.

This clone appeared a few times. Other DNA sequences in the same sample also yield this CDR3. The J gene is TRBJ1-1, the V gene TRBV29-1, with 11 bases lining up with TRBD1. Germline assignment: CDR1 SQVTM and CDR2 ANQGSEA. This CDR3 comprises 13 residues. With 6 bases clipped from V and 4 bases from J, the junction kept 4 bases outside the gene matches. The CDR3 protein is CSVRTGGGTEAFF. For the CDR3, the DNA is TGCAGCGTCAGGACAGGGGGCGGCACTGAAGCTTTCTTT.

The table lists this clone with a count of one. V is TRBV9 and J is TRBJ2-1, with TRBD1 identical over 7 bases. CDR1 is SGDLS, CDR2 YYNGEE, per germline. The CDR3 spans 15 residues. After removal of 2 bases from V and 3 bases from J, the junction contained 5 bases not matched to a gene. The CDR3 spells CASSVVGTVYNEQFF. Written as DNA, the CDR3 is TGTGCCAGCAGCGTTGTCGGGACAGTCTACAATGAGCAGTTCTTC.

The V gene is TRBV18, the J gene TRBJ2-6, with 7 bases identical to TRBD1. The CDR3 has 18 amino acids. Per germline, CDR1 KGHSH and CDR2 LQKENI. Trimming took 3 bases from V and 1 from J; bases not matched to a gene: 9. In nucleotides, the CDR3 is TGTGCCAGCTCACCCCGTTGGCAGGGGGTTTCTGGGGCCAACGTCCTGACTTTC. This codes for CASSPRWQGVSGANVLTF.

The genes are TRBV4-1 and TRBJ2-3; 14 bases map to TRBD2. V gave up 1 base and J gave up 5 bases; unmatched junction bases: 5. The germline gives CDR1 MGHRA, CDR2 YSYEKL. The CDR3 spans 17 residues. The CDR3 coding sequence is TGCGCCAGCAGCCAAGGAACGACTAGCGGGAGGGTAGATACGCAGTATTTT. Amino acid sequence: CASSQGTTSGRVDTQYF.

This clone was detected only once. The chain combines TRBV18 with TRBJ2-3; D may be TRBD2 (5 bases). The V end was cut by 5 bases, the J end by 1 base, with 10 bases between. CDR1 KGHSH and CDR2 LQKENI come from the germline V gene. The CDR3 has 14 residues. The DNA of the CDR3 is TGTGCCAGCTCAAATACCGGGGGCACAGATACGCAGTATTTT. It translates to CASSNTGGTDTQYF.

The genes are TRBV30 and TRBJ1-1; possible D gene TRBD1, 5 bases. Trimming took 2 bases from V and 1 from J, leaving 8 bases between them. The CDR3 is 13 amino acids. CDR1 GTSNPN and CDR2 SVGIG come from the germline V gene (reference sequence). CDR3 coding DNA: TGTGCCTGGAGTAGCAGGGCGAACACTGAAGCTTTCTTT. It encodes CAWSSRANTEAFF. Using reference TRBV30 and TRBJ1-1 for the parts outside the CDR3, the full variable domain is SQTIHQWPATLVQPVGSPLSLECTVEGTSNPNLYWYRQAAGRGLQLLFYSVGIGQISSEVPQNLSASRPQDRQFILSSKKLLLSDSGFYLCAWSSRANTEAFFGQGTRLTVV.

The DNA for the CDR3 is TGCGCCAGCAGCTCGGACAGGTACTACAATGAGCAGTTCTTC. Translating it yields CASSSDRYYNEQFF. This chain uses TRBV5-1 with TRBJ2-1; the match to TRBD1 covers 7 bases. Germline CDR1 and CDR2: SGHRS and YFSETQ. This CDR3 contains 14 residues. Unmatched junction bases numbered 3, after V lost 3 bases and J lost 3 bases.

The chain uses TRBV6-5 and TRBJ2-5, with TRBD2 matching over 13 bases. V lost 5 bases and J lost 2; bases outside the gene matches: 2. This CDR3 comprises 15 residues. The germline gives CDR1 MNHEY, CDR2 SVGAGI. The chain's CDR3 is CASSRLAGGQETQYF. The CDR3 DNA sequence: TGTGCCAGCAGTCGACTAGCGGGAGGACAAGAGACCCAGTACTTC.

The chain employs TRBV5-1 and TRBJ2-1; TRBD2 matches at 7 bases. The germline V gene has CDR1 SGHRS and CDR2 YFSETQ. J lost 0 bases, V lost 7 bases, and 10 bases had no gene match. CDR3 length: 16 amino acids. CDR3: CASWADSGVSYNEQFF. The CDR3 DNA follows: TGCGCCAGCTGGGCCGACAGCGGGGTCTCCTACAATGAGCAGTTCTTC.

The CDR3 is CASSQFLAGGADTQYF. CDR3 nucleotide sequence: TGTGCCAGCAGCCAATTTCTAGCGGGAGGTGCAGATACGCAGTATTTT. The chain has TRBV4-2 and TRBJ2-3; 11 bases agree with TRBD2. The CDR3 contains 16 residues. Germline V gene sequence: CDR1 LGHNA, CDR2 YNFKEQ. The V gene end was trimmed by 2 bases and the J gene end by 4 bases; junction bases not matched to a gene: 5.

The count of this clone is one. The chain combines TRBV18 with TRBJ2-7; D remains unclear. The CDR3 is made up of 14 amino acids. The ends were cut back, 3 bases at V and 0 bases at J, with 9 bases in the middle. Looked up from germline, CDR1 is KGHSH and CDR2 is LQKENI. CDR3 in DNA: TGTGCCAGCTCACCTAAACAGACCTCCTACGAGCAGTACTTC. This sequence encodes CASSPKQTSYEQYF.

V usage is TRBV5-1 and J usage is TRBJ2-2; 12 bases fit TRBD1. CDR3 length: 15 amino acids. Germline CDR1 is SGHRS and CDR2 is YFSETQ. V was clipped by 7 bases and J by 6 bases; unmatched bases: 7. The CDR3 coding sequence is TGCGCCAGCGGATCCGGGACAGGGGGCTCCGGGGAGCTGTTTTTT. It codes for CASGSGTGGSGELFF.

This chain joins TRBV19 and TRBJ2-1; TRBD2 agrees at 8 bases. The CDR3 spans 16 residues. Germline CDR1 LNHDA, CDR2 SQIVND (reference sequence). The ends lost 4 bases at V and 4 bases at J; junction bases unmatched: 9. Here the CDR3 reads CASSTRSKREYNEQFF. CDR3 nucleotides: TGTGCCAGTAGTACCCGCTCTAAGCGGGAGTACAATGAGCAGTTCTTC. Full variable domain (remainder filled in from reference TRBV19 and TRBJ2-1): DGGITQSPKYLFRKEGQNVTLSCEQNLNHDAMYWYRQDPGQGLRLIYYSQIVNDFQKGDIAEGYSVSREKKESFPLTVTSAQKNPTAFYLCASSTRSKREYNEQFFGPGTRLTVL.

V usage is TRBV28 and J usage is TRBJ1-5; D is perhaps TRBD1 (5 bases). The germline V gene has CDR1 MDHEN and CDR2 SYDVKM. Trimming shortened V by 8 bases and J by 6 bases, and 17 bases separated the two germline ends. The CDR3 extends over 14 amino acids. As DNA, the CDR3 is TGTGCCAGCTTTCGCGGGGGGTCGAGTCAGCCCCAGCATTTT. Translated: CASFRGGSSQPQHF.

J is TRBJ2-5 and V is TRBV14; 7 bases line up with TRBD1. This CDR3 is 17 amino acids long. The trim removed 1 base at V and 5 bases at J, leaving 13 bases unmatched. Germline CDR1 SGHDN, CDR2 FVKESK. CDR3 loop: CASSQAGGRRLVETQYF. Here the CDR3 DNA reads TGTGCCAGCAGCCAAGCAGGGGGACGTAGGTTGGTGGAGACCCAGTACTTC.

Concerning this clone itself: This CDR3 is also generated by other DNA sequences in the sample. This chain joins TRBV5-1 and TRBJ1-1; D unclear. The CDR3 is 14 residues long. Germline loops: CDR1 SGHRS, CDR2 YFSETQ. The germline V and J ends were trimmed by 1 base and 0 bases, with 7 bases remaining between them. The CDR3 here is CASSLSGVNTEAFF. CDR3 DNA sequence: TGCGCCAGCAGCTTGTCAGGTGTGAACACTGAAGCTTTCTTT.

This chain joins TRBV5-1 and TRBJ2-7, with D possibly being TRBD1 (5 bases). With 0 bases removed from V and 0 bases from J, the gap between germline ends came to 7 bases. The CDR3 contains 14 residues. The germline CDR1 and CDR2 sequences are SGHRS and YFSETQ. The DNA of the CDR3 is TGCGCCAGCAGCTTGGGGGGCATCTCCTACGAGCAGTACTTC. Its protein product is CASSLGGISYEQYF. The whole variable domain, filled in from reference TRBV5-1 and TRBJ2-7, reads KAGVTQTPRYLIKTRGQQVTLSCSPISGHRSVSWYQQTPGQGLQFLFEYFSETQRNKGNFPGRFSGRQFSNSRSEMNVSTLELGDSALYLCASSLGGISYEQYFGPGTRLTVT.

The CDR3 region has the DNA TGTGCCAGCTCATCCGAAGTAGCCGGGGAGCTGTTTTTT. Translated, it gives CASSSEVAGELFF. The chain couples TRBV11-3 to TRBJ2-2, with D hard to call. Trimming took off 8 bases at V and 6 bases at J, with 13 bases between the two ends. Germline CDR1 SGHNT, CDR2 YENEEA. This CDR3 spans 13 amino acids.

The chain recombines TRBV2 with TRBJ2-7, with 9 bases fitting TRBD2. Germline loops: CDR1 SNHLY, CDR2 FYNNEI. V was clipped by 8 bases and J by 5 bases; unmatched bases: 19. This CDR3 region has 17 residues. The CDR3 is CASRVLAGYDLGNEQYF. CDR3 coding DNA: TGTGCCAGCCGAGTCCTAGCGGGATATGACTTGGGGAACGAGCAGTACTTC.

The chain has TRBV9 and TRBJ1-6; D is uncertain. CDR3 size: 14 residues. Germline CDR1 is SGDLS and CDR2 is YYNGEE. With 0 bases removed from V and 5 bases from J, the gap between germline ends came to 6 bases. The CDR3 sequence: CASSVAHHNSPLHF. CDR3 nucleotides: TGTGCCAGCAGCGTAGCACACCATAATTCACCCCTCCACTTT.

This rearrangement joins TRBV4-1 to TRBJ2-7, with 8 bases fitting TRBD2. The CDR3 length is 15 residues. Germline V gene sequence: CDR1 MGHRA, CDR2 YSYEKL. J lost 4 bases, V lost 0 bases, and 5 bases had no gene match. The CDR3 region has the DNA TGCGCCAGCAGCCAAGAGGGGCGGGGGGCTTACGAGCAGTACTTC. Its translation: CASSQEGRGAYEQYF.